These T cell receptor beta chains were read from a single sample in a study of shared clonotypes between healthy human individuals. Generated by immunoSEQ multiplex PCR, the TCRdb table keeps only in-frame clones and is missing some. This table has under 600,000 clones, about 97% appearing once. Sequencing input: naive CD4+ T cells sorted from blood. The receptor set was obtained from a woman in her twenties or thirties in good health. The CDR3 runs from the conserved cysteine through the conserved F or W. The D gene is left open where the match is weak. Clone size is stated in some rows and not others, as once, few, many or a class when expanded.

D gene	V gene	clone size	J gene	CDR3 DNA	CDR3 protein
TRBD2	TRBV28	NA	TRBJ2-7	TGTGCCAGCACCACTAGCGGCTACGAGCAGTACTTC	CASTTSGYEQYF
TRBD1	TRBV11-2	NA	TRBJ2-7	TGTGCCAGCAGCTCCAACAGGGGTTACACCTACGAGCAGTACTTC	CASSSNRGYTYEQYF
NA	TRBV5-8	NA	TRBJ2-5	TGTGCCAGCAGCTTTCAGGGATCCTCGTACCAAGAGACCCAGTACTTC	CASSFQGSSYQETQYF
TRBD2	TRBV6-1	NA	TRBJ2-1	TGTGCCAGCAGTGAGGCTAGCGGAAACAATGAGCAGTTCTTC	CASSEASGNNEQFF
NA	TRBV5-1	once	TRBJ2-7	TGCGCCAGCAGCTTCACCTTCTCCTACGAGCAGTACTTC	CASSFTFSYEQYF
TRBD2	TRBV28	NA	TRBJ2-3	TGTGCCAGCAGCCCAACCCCGGGACTAGCGGGAGCGTGGACAGATACGCAGTATTTT	CASSPTPGLAGAWTDTQYF
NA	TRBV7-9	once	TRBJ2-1	TGTGCCAGCAGCTCAGGGACAATTAATGAGCAGTTCTTC	CASSSGTINEQFF
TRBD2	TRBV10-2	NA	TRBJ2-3	TGCGCCAGCAGTCCCGGACTAGCGGGAACAGATACGCAGTATTTT	CASSPGLAGTDTQYF
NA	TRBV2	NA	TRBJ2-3	TGTGCCAGCAGAGTGGCCTGGGGCACAGATACGCAGTATTTT	CASRVAWGTDTQYF
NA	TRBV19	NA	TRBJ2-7	TGTGCCAGTAGTATAGGGTCAGCGCTAAGCTCCTACGAGCAGTACTTC	CASSIGSALSSYEQYF
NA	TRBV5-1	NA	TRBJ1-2	TGCGCCAGCAGCCGACAGAGAAACTATGGCTACACCTTC	CASSRQRNYGYTF
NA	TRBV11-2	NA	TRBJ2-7	TGTGCCAGCCCCTTGAGCCACGGCTACGAGCAGTACTTC	CASPLSHGYEQYF
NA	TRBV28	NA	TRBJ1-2	TGTGCCAGCAGTCTTTCGGGTGGGGCCCGCTATGGCTACACCTTC	CASSLSGGARYGYTF
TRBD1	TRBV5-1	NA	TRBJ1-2	TGCGCCAGCAGCCTCGTGAGGGACAGGGAAGAGGGCTACACCTTC	CASSLVRDREEGYTF
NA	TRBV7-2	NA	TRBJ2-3	TGTGCCAGCAGCTCGCCAGGGTGGCTGGATACGCAGTATTTT	CASSSPGWLDTQYF
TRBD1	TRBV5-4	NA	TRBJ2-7	TGTGCCAGCAGCCCCGGACAGGGATTGAACCGGGACTACGAGCAGTACTTC	CASSPGQGLNRDYEQYF
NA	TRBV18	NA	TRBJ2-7	TGTGCCAGCTCACCTCACGAGGATCGCAACGAGCAGTACTTC	CASSPHEDRNEQYF
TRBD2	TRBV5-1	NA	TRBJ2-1	TGCGCCAGCAGCGCCGGGACTAACTCCTACAATGAGCAGTTCTTC	CASSAGTNSYNEQFF
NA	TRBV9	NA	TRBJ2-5	TGTGCCAGCAGCGTAGCCGACGGGACGTGGGAGACCCAGTACTTC	CASSVADGTWETQYF
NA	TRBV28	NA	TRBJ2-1	TGTGCCAGCACCCAAAGTGCGGGTTCGAATGAGCAGTTCTTC	CASTQSAGSNEQFF
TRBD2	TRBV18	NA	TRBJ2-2	TGTGCCAGCTCACCTCTAGCGGGGACGAACACCGGGGAGCTGTTTTTT	CASSPLAGTNTGELFF
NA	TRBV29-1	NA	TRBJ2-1	TGCAGCGCCAGCTTAATCCTAGCAAATGAGCAGTTCTTC	CSASLILANEQFF
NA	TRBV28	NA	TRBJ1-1	TGTGCCAGCAGTTTCGGACGACGCAGGGGACGGAACACTGAAGCTTTCTTT	CASSFGRRRGRNTEAFF
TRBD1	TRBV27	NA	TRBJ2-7	TGTGCCAGCAGCCGTCGACAGGGGGCCGGACTAGAAGCCTACGAGCAGTACTTC	CASSRRQGAGLEAYEQYF
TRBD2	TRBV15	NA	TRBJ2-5	TGTGCCACCAGCTTCGATAGCGGGAGGGCTGAGACCCAGTACTTC	CATSFDSGRAETQYF
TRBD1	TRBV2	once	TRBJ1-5	TGTGCCAGCAGTCGGGACAGCGGGGAGCCCCAGCATTTT	CASSRDSGEPQHF
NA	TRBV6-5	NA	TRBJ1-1	TGTGCCAGCAGCCGCCTGACATTTGGTGACACTGAAGCTTTCTTT	CASSRLTFGDTEAFF